Sequencing of this T cell receptor (beta chain) was carried out in a study of preoperative IRX-2 immunotherapy in early breast cancer. The germline V and J ends were trimmed by 7 bases and 7 bases, with 17 bases remaining between them. Germline CDR1 and CDR2: KGHSH and LQKENI. The CDR3 length is 15 residues. As to treatment: preoperative locoregional IRX-2 cytokine immunotherapy. Measured with immunoSEQ multiplex PCR; TCRdb has only the in-frame clones, and not every one. The data show some 19,000 clones, with approximately 80% seen just once and roughly 1.1% held by the top ten. This receptor was identified in a human donor with breast cancer. The sequencing here drew on lymph node tissue, taken after IRX-2 immunotherapy. V gene TRBV18 combines with J gene TRBJ1-6; D gene unclear. The CDR3 region has the DNA TGTGCCAGCTGTCCCCGCGGGGATGGCAATTCACCCCTCCACTTT. This translates into CASCPRGDGNSPLHF.